These T cell receptor beta chains were read from a single sample in a study of blood T cells in healthy people across ages. MiXCR was run by TCRdb on the 5' RACE reads, yielding one entry per CDR3 protein. The data hold 710,000 or so distinct CDR3 sequences, with 22% observed a single time. Sequenced sample: blood. The receptor source for this set is a man in his 70s in good health. CDR3s include the opening cysteine and the closing phenylalanine or tryptophan. A D gene is named only where the DNA matches it firmly. A clone size is listed for some rows: how often the clone was seen (once, few, many), or a class if it is expanded.

V	D	size	J	DNA	CDR3
TRBV5-1	TRBD1	few	TRBJ1-4	TGCGCCAGCAGCTCCGGGACAGGGGGTCGGGCTAATGAAAAACTGTTTTTT	CASSSGTGGRANEKLFF
TRBV5-1	.	.	TRBJ1-1	TGCGCCAGCGGCGGCGGCCAGAACACTGAAGCTTTCTTT	CASGGGQNTEAFF
TRBV30	TRBD1	few	TRBJ1-1	TGTGCCTGGAGATGGAACAGGGGCGTGAACACTGAAGCTTTCTTT	CAWRWNRGVNTEAFF
TRBV10-2	.	.	TRBJ2-5	TGCGCCAGCAGTGAGTTTGGGGAGACACCCGAGACCCAGTACTTC	CASSEFGETPETQYF
TRBV27	.	.	TRBJ2-5	TGTGCCAGCAGTTTATCAGTCGTAGAGACCCAGTACTTC	CASSLSVVETQYF
TRBV7-2	.	once	TRBJ2-7	TGTGCCAGCAGCCCCGACGGACAGCCGAGCTCCTACGAGCAGTACTTC	CASSPDGQPSSYEQYF
TRBV9	.	few	TRBJ2-7	TGTGCCAGCAGCGTAGGGTTGAGGGATCCCTCCTACGAGCAGTACTTC	CASSVGLRDPSYEQYF
TRBV15	TRBD2	.	TRBJ2-3	TGTGCCACCAGCAGAGATGGCGGGAGTACAGATACGCAGTATTTT	CATSRDGGSTDTQYF
TRBV12-3/TRBV12-4	TRBD2	few	TRBJ2-3	TGTGCCAGCAGTTTTCGCGGGGGATACACAGATACGCAGTATTTT	CASSFRGGYTDTQYF
TRBV6-2/TRBV6-3	.	.	TRBJ1-2	TGTGCCAGCAGTCCACAGGGTCTGATGGATGGCTACACCTTC	CASSPQGLMDGYTF
TRBV10-3	.	.	TRBJ2-5	TGTGCCATCAGTCAGGGAGCCCAAGAGACCCAGTACTTC	CAISQGAQETQYF
TRBV5-1	.	.	TRBJ2-5	TGCGCCAGCAGCTTGGAAGGGTTACGGTTCTTC	CASSLEGLRFF
TRBV5-1	TRBD2	.	TRBJ2-5	TGCGCCAGCAGCTTGGGAGGACTAGCGGGGGAGGAGACCCAGTACTTC	CASSLGGLAGEETQYF
TRBV25-1	.	few	TRBJ2-2	TGTGCCAGCAGTGCTCGCCTCGAACTCGGCCGGGAGCTGTTTTTT	CASSARLELGRELFF
TRBV6-5	.	.	TRBJ2-7	TGTGCCAGCAGTTACTCGCGTCAGGGCGACGAGCAGTACTTC	CASSYSRQGDEQYF
TRBV6-6	.	.	TRBJ1-4	TGTGCCAGCAGACTGGGAGATGGGAAACTGTTTTTT	CASRLGDGKLFF
TRBV3-1	.	few	TRBJ1-1	TGTGCCAGCAGCAAGCTCGGGAGTAAGAACACTGAAGCTTTCTTT	CASSKLGSKNTEAFF
TRBV24-1	TRBD1	.	TRBJ2-3	TGTGCCACCAGTGACCAGACAGGGTTGGGGACAGATACGCAGTATTTT	CATSDQTGLGTDTQYF
TRBV25-1	.	few	TRBJ2-6	TGTGCCAGCCGCAGTTTCTCTGGGGCCAACGTCCTGACTTTC	CASRSFSGANVLTF
TRBV14	.	.	TRBJ2-1	TGTGCCAGCAGCCGCCCGACTACGAGCTCCTACAATGAGCAGTTCTTC	CASSRPTTSSYNEQFF
TRBV24-1	TRBD2	.	TRBJ2-1	TGTGCCACCGGTGATCAATCCGCGGGAGGCTCAGAGCAGTTCTTC	CATGDQSAGGSEQFF
TRBV30	TRBD2	.	TRBJ2-1	TGTGCCTGGAACACGGGACTAGAGGCCGATGAGCAGTTCTTC	CAWNTGLEADEQFF
TRBV20-1	TRBD2	few	TRBJ2-4	TGCAGTGCTAGTTCACTAGCGGGGCTAGCCAAAAACATTCAGTACTTC	CSASSLAGLAKNIQYF
TRBV20-1	.	few	TRBJ1-3	TGCAGTGCTAGAAAGGCAGAGGGAAACACCATATATTTT	CSARKAEGNTIYF
TRBV14	.	.	TRBJ2-1	TGTGCCAGCAGCCAAGATATCGGGTCGTTCGACAATGAGCAGTTCTTC	CASSQDIGSFDNEQFF
TRBV19	.	few	TRBJ1-5	TGTGCCAGTAGTCAAACGGGGGGCTTTCAGCCCCAGCATTTT	CASSQTGGFQPQHF
TRBV28	.	.	TRBJ1-1	TGTGCCAGCAGTTTAAGAAACAGGAGGGGGACTGAAGCCTTCTTT	CASSLRNRRGTEAFF
TRBV10-3	.	.	TRBJ2-3	TGTGCCATCAGGGGGAGCATTAGCACAGATACGCAGTATTTT	CAIRGSISTDTQYF
TRBV12-3/TRBV12-4	.	.	TRBJ1-3	TGTGCCAGCAGCACGGGGAGGCCTCTCTCTGGAAACACCATATATTTT	CASSTGRPLSGNTIYF
TRBV3-1	.	.	TRBJ1-1	TGTGCCAGCAGCCAAGGGCGGAGGTCGGACACTGAAGCTTTCTTT	CASSQGRRSDTEAFF
TRBV27	.	few	TRBJ2-1	TGTGCCAGCAGCCCCTGGGTGGGTAACAATGAGCAGTTCTTC	CASSPWVGNNEQFF
TRBV6-1	TRBD1	.	TRBJ2-5	TGTGCCAGCAGCACAGGGGGCAGAGAGACCCAGTACTTC	CASSTGGRETQYF
TRBV20-1	.	.	TRBJ2-3	TGCAGTGCTTCCGCCGGGGAAGATACGCAGTATTTT	CSASAGEDTQYF
TRBV5-1	TRBD1	few	TRBJ1-1	TGCGCCAGCAGCTTGGCGACAGGGGGTCCGAACACTGAAGCTTTCTTT	CASSLATGGPNTEAFF
TRBV20-1	.	.	TRBJ1-1	TGCAGTGCGACCTGGTGGGGTGAAGCTTTCTTT	CSATWWGEAFF
TRBV4-1	TRBD1	.	TRBJ2-3	TGCGCCAGCAGCCATCCTAAGGGGGCAGGGAAATATGCCACAGATACGCAGTATTTT	CASSHPKGAGKYATDTQYF
TRBV14	TRBD2	few	TRBJ2-1	TGTGCCAGCAGCACCACTAGCGGGGCTGAGCAGTTCTTC	CASSTTSGAEQFF
TRBV13	TRBD1	many	TRBJ1-4	TGTGCCAGCAGCCCCGGCAGGGGGAATGAAAAACTGTTTTTT	CASSPGRGNEKLFF
TRBV13	.	.	TRBJ2-2	TGTGCCAGCAGCTTAGGGAGCTCCGGGGAGCTGTTTTTT	CASSLGSSGELFF
TRBV11-2	TRBD1	few	TRBJ1-2	TGTGCCAGCAGCTCCGTTCGGGGGACGTTCGTTGGACAGGGAATCGCCTATGGCTACACCTTC	CASSSVRGTFVGQGIAYGYTF
TRBV5-5	.	few	TRBJ2-5	TGTGCCAGCAGCTTGGCGGCTAGAATATCGGAGACCCAGTACTTC	CASSLAARISETQYF
TRBV2	TRBD2	once	TRBJ2-3	TGTGCCAGCAGGAGGGCTAGCGGGAGGGCCGGGGAAAGCACAGATACGCAGTATTTT	CASRRASGRAGESTDTQYF
TRBV28	TRBD1	few	TRBJ2-1	TGTGCCAGCAATCCAGGGGGCGGCGATGAGCAGTTCTTC	CASNPGGGDEQFF
TRBV20-1	TRBD1	.	TRBJ1-4	TGCAGTGCTGAGGGACAGGGCCGCGCGGGTGTGTTTTTT	CSAEGQGRAGVFF
TRBV20-1	.	.	TRBJ2-3	TGCATTGCTAGAGATCTGCTGGGCACAGATACGCAGTATTTT	CIARDLLGTDTQYF
TRBV6-5	TRBD1	few	TRBJ1-4	TGTGCCAGCAGTTTACAGGGGATAAATGAAAAACTGTTTTTT	CASSLQGINEKLFF
TRBV14	.	few	TRBJ2-3	TGTGCCAGCAGCCCTGCCGCGGTTTTTACGGATACGCAGTATTTT	CASSPAAVFTDTQYF
TRBV6-4	TRBD2	many	TRBJ2-1	TGTGCCAGCAGTGACTCGTTTGGCGGGGGGGAGGCGTACAATGAGCAGTTCTTC	CASSDSFGGGEAYNEQFF
TRBV2	.	.	TRBJ2-3	TGTGCCAGCAGTGTTTTGATCGGCACAGATACGCAGTATTTT	CASSVLIGTDTQYF
TRBV12-3/TRBV12-4	.	few	TRBJ2-1	TGTGCCAGCAGTTTCCGGCTAGCGCAGGTCGGGGTTGAGCAGTTCTTC	CASSFRLAQVGVEQFF
TRBV20-1	.	once	TRBJ1-1	TGCAGTGCTAGAGATTCGGCAGATTGGGGCACTGAAGCTTTCTTT	CSARDSADWGTEAFF
TRBV4-2	TRBD1	.	TRBJ1-5	TGTGCCAGCAGCTTACAGGGGGCAAGAAGCAATCAGCCCCAGCATTTT	CASSLQGARSNQPQHF
TRBV7-9	.	.	TRBJ2-3	TGTGCCAGCAGCCTAATCTCCGGGAGAACAGATACGCAGTATTTT	CASSLISGRTDTQYF
TRBV12-3/TRBV12-4	TRBD1	few	TRBJ2-2	TGTGCCAGCAGACCCGACAGGGGGCAAACCGGGGAGCTGTTTTTT	CASRPDRGQTGELFF
TRBV5-1	.	few	TRBJ2-7	TGCGCCAGCAGCCGGGACACCCTAACCTACGAGCAGTACTTC	CASSRDTLTYEQYF
TRBV2	.	few	TRBJ2-1	TGTGCCAGCAGTGAAGGCGGGACTTCCTACAATGAGCAGTTCTTC	CASSEGGTSYNEQFF
TRBV12-3/TRBV12-4	TRBD2	few	TRBJ2-2	TGTGCCAGCAGTTTTTTACTAGCGGGAGGAAACACCGGGGAGCTGTTTTTT	CASSFLLAGGNTGELFF
TRBV5-1	TRBD1	.	TRBJ1-2	TGCGCCAGCAGCTTGGTGGCAGGGGGCGGTGCGACGGCCGGCTACACCTTC	CASSLVAGGGATAGYTF
TRBV29-1	TRBD2	.	TRBJ2-3	TGCAGCGTTGGGGATCTAGCGGGAGGGCCAGATACGCAGTATTTT	CSVGDLAGGPDTQYF